This T cell receptor beta chain was found in a study of blood T cells in healthy people across ages. Concerning this clonotype itself: Its antigen is unknown.

The CDR3 extends over 15 amino acids. Germline CDR1 and CDR2: SGHRS and YFSETQ. V was trimmed by 3 bases and J by 5 bases, leaving 17 bases between them. Overall study findings and caveats: Age advanced and TCR beta diversity per million T cells fell, roughly linearly. Naive T cell percentage by flow cytometry tracked strongly with beta diversity.

Through a sample-barcoded 5' primer and a J-beta primer mix, a second PCR was run for roughly 6 to 11 cycles. With 12 random nucleotides, a template-switch adaptor tagged each individual cDNA molecule. Each CDR3 protein gets one entry after TCRdb re-called the 5' RACE reads with MiXCR. The sample gives roughly 800,000 distinct CDR3 sequences, 58% of which show up once; around 20% is in the top ten. The chain uses TRBV5-1 and TRBJ1-2; D might be TRBD1 (5 bases). Input material: blood. The receptor was isolated from a man aged 30 to 39 in good health. CDR3 loop: CASSWGPSDGYGYTF. In DNA, the CDR3 is TGCGCCAGCAGCTGGGGACCGTCGGACGGGTATGGCTACACCTTC.